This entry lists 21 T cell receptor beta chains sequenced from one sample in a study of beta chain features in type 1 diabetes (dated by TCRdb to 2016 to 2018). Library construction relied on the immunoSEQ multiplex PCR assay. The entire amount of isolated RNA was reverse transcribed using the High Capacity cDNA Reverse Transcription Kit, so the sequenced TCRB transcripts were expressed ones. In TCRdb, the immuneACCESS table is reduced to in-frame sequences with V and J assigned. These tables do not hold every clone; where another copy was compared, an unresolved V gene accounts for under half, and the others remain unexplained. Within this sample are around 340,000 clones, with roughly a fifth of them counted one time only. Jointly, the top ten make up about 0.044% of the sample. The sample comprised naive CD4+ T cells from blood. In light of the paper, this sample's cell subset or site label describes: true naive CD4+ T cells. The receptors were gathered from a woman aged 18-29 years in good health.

CDR3: CASTDGRSSYNEQFF. The CDR3 nucleotides read TGTGCCAGCACCGACGGTAGGAGCTCCTACAATGAGCAGTTCTTC. V gene TRBV21-1 combines with J gene TRBJ2-1; the table's D gene call, TRBD2, was not cross checked with the DNA. TRBV21-1 is a documented pseudogene. The CDR3 contains 15 residues.

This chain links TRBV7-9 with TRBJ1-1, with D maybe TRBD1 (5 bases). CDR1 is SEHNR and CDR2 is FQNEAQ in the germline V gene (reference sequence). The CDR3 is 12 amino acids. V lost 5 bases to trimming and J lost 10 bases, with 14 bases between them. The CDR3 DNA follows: TGTGCCAGCAGCCCCGCGGGGGAAGGAGCTTTCTTT. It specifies CASSPAGEGAFF.

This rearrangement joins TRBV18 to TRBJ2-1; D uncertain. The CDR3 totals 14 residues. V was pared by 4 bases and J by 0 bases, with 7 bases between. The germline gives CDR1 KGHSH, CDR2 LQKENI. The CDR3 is CASSRDSSYNEQFF. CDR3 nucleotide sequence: TGTGCCAGCTCACGTGACTCCTCCTACAATGAGCAGTTCTTC.

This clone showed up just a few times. For the CDR3, the DNA is TGCGCCAGCAGCCCCATCGGGGCGGGAAGCTCCTACGAGCAGTACTTC. This translates into CASSPIGAGSSYEQYF. This chain connects TRBV5-1 to TRBJ2-7; perhaps TRBD2 as D (6 bases). This CDR3 spans 16 amino acids. Trimming removed 4 bases from V and 0 bases from J, with 17 bases in between. Germline loops: CDR1 SGHRS, CDR2 YFSETQ. Full variable domain (remainder filled in from reference TRBV5-1 and TRBJ2-7): KAGVTQTPRYLIKTRGQQVTLSCSPISGHRSVSWYQQTPGQGLQFLFEYFSETQRNKGNFPGRFSGRQFSNSRSEMNVSTLELGDSALYLCASSPIGAGSSYEQYFGPGTRLTVT.

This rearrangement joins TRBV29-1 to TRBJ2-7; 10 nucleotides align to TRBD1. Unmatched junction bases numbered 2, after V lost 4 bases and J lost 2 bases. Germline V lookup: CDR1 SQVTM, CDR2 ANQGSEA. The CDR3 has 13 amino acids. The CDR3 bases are TGCAGCGTTGCCGGGACAGGGGCCTACGAGCAGTACTTC. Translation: CSVAGTGAYEQYF.

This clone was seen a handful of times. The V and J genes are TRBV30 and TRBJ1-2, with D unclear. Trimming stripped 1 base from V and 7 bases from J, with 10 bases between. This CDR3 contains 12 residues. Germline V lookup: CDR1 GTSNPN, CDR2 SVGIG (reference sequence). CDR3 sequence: CAWSESFGGYTF. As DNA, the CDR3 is TGTGCCTGGAGTGAGAGCTTTGGTGGCTACACCTTC.

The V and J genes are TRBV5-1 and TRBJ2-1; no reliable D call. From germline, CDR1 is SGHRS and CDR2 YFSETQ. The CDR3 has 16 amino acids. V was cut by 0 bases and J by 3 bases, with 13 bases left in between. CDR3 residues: CASSLDPAQLYNEQFF. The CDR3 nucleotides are TGCGCCAGCAGCTTGGATCCCGCCCAACTCTACAATGAGCAGTTCTTC.

The CDR3 DNA reads TGTGCCAGCAGCCCACCCAGCGGGGGGGCGGATACGCAGTATTTT. Amino acids: CASSPPSGGADTQYF. J is TRBJ2-3 and V is TRBV7-2; 10 positions match TRBD2. From germline, CDR1 is SGHTA and CDR2 FQGNSA. The V gene end was trimmed by 5 bases and the J gene end by 6 bases; junction bases not matched to a gene: 8. This CDR3 region has 15 residues.

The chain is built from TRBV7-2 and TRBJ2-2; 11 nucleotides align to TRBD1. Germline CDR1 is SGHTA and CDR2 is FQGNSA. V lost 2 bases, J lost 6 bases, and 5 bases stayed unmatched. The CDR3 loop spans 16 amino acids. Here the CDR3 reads CASSLTPGQGAGELFF. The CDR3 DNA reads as TGTGCCAGCAGCTTAACTCCGGGACAGGGGGCCGGGGAGCTGTTTTTT.

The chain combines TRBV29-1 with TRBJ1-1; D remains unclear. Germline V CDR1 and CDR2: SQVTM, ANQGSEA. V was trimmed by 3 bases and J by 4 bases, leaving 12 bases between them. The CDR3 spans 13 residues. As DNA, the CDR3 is TGCAGCGTTGAGAGGGCGTTGGGCACTGAAGCTTTCTTT. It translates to CSVERALGTEAFF.

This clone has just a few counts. The CDR3 DNA reads as TGTGCCAGCAGCCGTACAGGGGGGGAGACCCAGTACTTC. Translation: CASSRTGGETQYF. The chain uses TRBV9 and TRBJ2-5; 8 nucleotides line up with TRBD1. The germline V gene encodes CDR1 SGDLS and CDR2 YYNGEE. The CDR3 length is 13 residues. The J segment lost 5 bases and the V segment lost 4 bases, leaving 4 bases of the junction unmatched.

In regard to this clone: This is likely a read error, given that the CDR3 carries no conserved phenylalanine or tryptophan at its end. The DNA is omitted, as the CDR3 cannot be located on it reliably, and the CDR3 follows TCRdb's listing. CDR3 amino acids: CASSPPGAQA. The gene calls are TRBV18 and TRBJ1-1; TRBD1 is the table's D call and was not checked against the DNA. The CDR3 sequence runs 10 residues, both termini included. Per the germline V gene, CDR1 is KGHSH and CDR2 is LQKENI.

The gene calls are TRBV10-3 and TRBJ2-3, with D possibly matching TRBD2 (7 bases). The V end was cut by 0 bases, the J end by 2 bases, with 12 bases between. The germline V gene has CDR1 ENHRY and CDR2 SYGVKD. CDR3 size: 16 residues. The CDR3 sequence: CAISESGGLDTDTQYF. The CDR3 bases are TGTGCCATCAGTGAGTCCGGGGGGCTGGACACAGATACGCAGTATTTT.

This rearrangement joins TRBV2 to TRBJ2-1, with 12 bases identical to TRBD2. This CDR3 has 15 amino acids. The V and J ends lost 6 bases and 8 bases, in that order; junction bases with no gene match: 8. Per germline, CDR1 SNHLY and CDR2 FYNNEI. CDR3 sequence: CASSYGTSGWDEQFF. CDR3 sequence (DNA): TGTGCCAGCAGCTATGGGACTAGCGGGTGGGATGAGCAGTTCTTC.

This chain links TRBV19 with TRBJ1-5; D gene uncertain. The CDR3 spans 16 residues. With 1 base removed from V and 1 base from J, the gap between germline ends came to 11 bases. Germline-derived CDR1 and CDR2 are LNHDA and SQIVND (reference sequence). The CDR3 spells CASSIGGSGSNQPQHF. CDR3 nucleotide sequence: TGTGCCAGTAGTATAGGAGGGTCGGGGAGCAATCAGCCCCAGCATTTT.

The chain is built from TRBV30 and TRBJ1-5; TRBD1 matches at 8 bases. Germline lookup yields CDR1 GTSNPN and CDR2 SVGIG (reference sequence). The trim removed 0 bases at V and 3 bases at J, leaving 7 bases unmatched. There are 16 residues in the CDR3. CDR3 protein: CAWSVAGRGHNQPQHF. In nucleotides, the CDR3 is TGTGCCTGGAGTGTTGCGGGCAGGGGGCACAATCAGCCCCAGCATTTT. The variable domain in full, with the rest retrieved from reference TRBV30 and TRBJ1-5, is SQTIHQWPATLVQPVGSPLSLECTVEGTSNPNLYWYRQAAGRGLQLLFYSVGIGQISSEVPQNLSASRPQDRQFILSSKKLLLSDSGFYLCAWSVAGRGHNQPQHFGDGTRLSIL.

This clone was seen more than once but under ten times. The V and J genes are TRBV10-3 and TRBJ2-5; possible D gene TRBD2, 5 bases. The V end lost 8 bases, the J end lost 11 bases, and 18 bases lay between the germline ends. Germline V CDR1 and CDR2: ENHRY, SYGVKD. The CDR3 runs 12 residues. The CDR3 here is CAIGRTGYEQYF. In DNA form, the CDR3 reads TGTGCCATCGGCAGGACTGGGTATGAGCAGTACTTC.

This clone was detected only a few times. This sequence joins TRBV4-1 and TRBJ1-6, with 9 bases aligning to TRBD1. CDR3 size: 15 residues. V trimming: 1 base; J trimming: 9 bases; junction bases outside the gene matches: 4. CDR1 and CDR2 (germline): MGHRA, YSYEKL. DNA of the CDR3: TGCGCCAGCAGCCAAGTTGGGACAGGGATTTCACCCCTCCACTTT. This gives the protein CASSQVGTGISPLHF.

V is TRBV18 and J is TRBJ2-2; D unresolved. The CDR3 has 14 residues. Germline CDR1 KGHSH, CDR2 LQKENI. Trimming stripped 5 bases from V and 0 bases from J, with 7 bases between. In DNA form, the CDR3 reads TGTGCCAGCTCATCATACACGAACACCGGGGAGCTGTTTTTT. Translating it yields CASSSYTNTGELFF. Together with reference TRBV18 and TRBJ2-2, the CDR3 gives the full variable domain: NAGVMQNPRHLVRRRGQEARLRCSPMKGHSHVYWYRQLPEEGLKFMVYLQKENIIDESGMPKERFSAEFPKEGPSILRIQQVVRGDSAAYFCASSSYTNTGELFFGEGSRLTVL.

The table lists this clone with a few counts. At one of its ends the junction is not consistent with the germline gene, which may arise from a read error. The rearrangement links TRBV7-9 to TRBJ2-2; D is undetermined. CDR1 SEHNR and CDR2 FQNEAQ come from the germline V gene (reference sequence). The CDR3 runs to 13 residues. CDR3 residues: CTSHSPNTGELFF. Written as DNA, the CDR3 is TGCACCTCACATTCCCCGAACACCGGGGAGCTGTTTTTT.

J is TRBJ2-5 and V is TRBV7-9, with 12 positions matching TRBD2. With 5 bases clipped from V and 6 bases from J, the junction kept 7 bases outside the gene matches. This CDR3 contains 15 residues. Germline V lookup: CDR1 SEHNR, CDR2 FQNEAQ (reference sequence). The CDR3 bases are TGTGCCAGCAGCCGGCCGGGACTAGCGGGTCAGACCCAGTACTTC. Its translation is CASSRPGLAGQTQYF.